This entry features one TCR beta chain sequence. The authors' processing: Quantification of nucleated cells was approximated via reference gene primer amplification. Here immunoSEQ multiplex PCR was the method, and the copy in TCRdb shows in-frame clones only, minus some. V, J and clone size reflect that table, while D and trimming were determined from the DNA. The table records over 350,000 clones, around 86% of them present only once. The sample originates from a study of blood T cell repertoires in COVID-19. V shed 4 bases and J 4 bases; nucleotides not matched to a gene: 8. Germline V CDR1 and CDR2: LGHDT, YNNKEL (reference sequence). This CDR3 is built from 15 residues.

The chain carries TRBV3-1 (or the pseudogene TRBV3-2) and TRBJ1-1; 8 nucleotides align to TRBD1. Sequencing input: peripheral blood. The TCR comes from a woman aged 25-40 years with active or convalescent COVID-19. The CDR3 reads CASSPTGGRSTEAFF. As DNA, the CDR3 is TGTGCCAGCAGCCCTACAGGGGGGCGTAGCACTGAAGCTTTCTTT.